This T cell receptor beta chain was found in a study of blood T cell repertoires in COVID-19 (dated by TCRdb to 2020 to 2021). General notes on the study: Samples from collaborators originated in the United States, Italy and Spain and spanned both the acute and convalescent phases of COVID-19. Nearly every sample came with metadata listing a de-identified subject ID, COVID-19 status, age in years and sex. Subjects who had been exposed to COVID-19, were actively infected with it, or had recovered from it provided the deeply sampled blood TCRbeta repertoires that made up the dataset. The material from the prospective study consisted of cDNA or gDNA derived from T cells, B-cell-depleted T cells, or PBMCs. The repertoires were released in a freely available public database intended as a resource for research on the immune response to SARS-CoV-2. Where available, HLA class I and class II types were taken from metadata supplied by the sample provider and were not determined by assay-based typing. The samples were drawn from the first 160 participants of the ongoing ImmuneRACE study and from 1,254 subjects provided by 6 global collaborators. What the research found in general, with its limitations: The quantity of clinical and demographic metadata differed by source and by participant and was supplied without curation.

In Seattle, one collaborating source enrolled patients while the infection was active and tracked those patients longitudinally over the course of disease. Collaborating institutions collected whole blood in K2EDTA tubes following their own protocols. For TCRbeta analysis, collaborators shipped samples in one of three forms: frozen whole blood, isolated PBMCs, or DNA extracted from either of those sample types. TCRbeta CDR3 regions were amplified from genomic DNA using the immunoSEQ Assay, a bias-controlled multiplex PCR. As for the original processing: Nucleated cell counts per sample were estimated from amplification of reference gene primers within the assay. To quantify the absolute abundance of each unique TCRbeta CDR3 rearrangement, sequence reads were collapsed and filtered. For each sample, productive Simpson clonality was calculated as the square root of Simpson's diversity index across productive rearrangements. Drawn from immuneACCESS, this table holds only the in-frame rearrangements with V and J called that TCRdb kept. Clones are partly lost; checked studies trace under half to an unresolved V gene and leave the rest unexplained. V, J and clone size are those of that table, while D and trimming were read from the DNA. This sample comprises about 430,000 clones, around 90% of them detected only once. 0.8% to 1% of the sample lies in the top ten.

The germline V gene (reference sequence) supplies CDR1 LNHDA and CDR2 SQIVND. Relative to germline, V is missing 1 base and J is missing 0 bases, with 0 bases of the junction outside any gene match. From cysteine to phenylalanine, the CDR3 is 14 amino acids long. This entry keeps only the CDR3 DNA: 42 bases, framed from base 1. On this clone itself: Its antigen is not yet known. Per-base quality was not reported, and no clone a single base away is much larger than it. The identical CDR3 is also encoded by other nucleotide sequences in the sample.

This sequence originates from a man between 18 and 29 years old with COVID-19, enrolled during active disease. The source material was peripheral blood. The sequence is built from TRBV19 and TRBJ2-7; TRBD2 agrees with 7 junctional bases. CDR3 region: CASSIAGGSYEQYF. The DNA sequence reads TGTGCCAGTAGTATAGCGGGGGGCTCCTACGAGCAGTACTTC.